These 4 T cell receptor beta chains originate from one sample sequenced in a study of blood T cells in healthy people across ages. A sample-barcoded 5' primer and a J-beta primer mix were used in a second PCR of roughly 6 to 11 cycles. TCRdb called the 5' RACE reads again in MiXCR, with one record for every CDR3 protein. The table lists roughly 1.4 million distinct CDR3 sequences, 55% to 75% of them singletons. Sequenced sample: blood. Receptor source: a man younger than 30 in good health.

The chain recombines TRBV3-1 with TRBJ2-4; the D gene is possibly TRBD1 (6 bases). Trimming stripped 0 bases from V and 3 bases from J, with 9 bases between. CDR3 length equals 15 residues. Germline CDR1 reads LGHDT; CDR2 reads YNNKEL (reference sequence). CDR3 sequence reads: CASSQDYRDKNIQYF. The CDR3 bases are TGTGCCAGCAGCCAAGATTACAGGGACAAAAACATTCAGTACTTC.

The gene calls are TRBV29-1 and TRBJ2-3; 13 bases match TRBD2. Germline assignment: CDR1 SQVTM and CDR2 ANQGSEA. The CDR3 covers 15 residues. V shed 5 bases, J shed 3 bases, and the junction held 5 bases outside the gene matches. This CDR3 reads CSVPRLAGGTDTQYF. CDR3 sequence (DNA): TGCAGCGTTCCAAGACTAGCGGGAGGAACAGATACGCAGTATTTT.

The V gene is TRBV6-5, the J gene TRBJ2-7; the D is unclear. In germline, CDR1 is MNHEY, CDR2 SVGAGI. There are 14 residues in the CDR3. V lost 6 bases and J 0 bases, leaving 12 bases between the germline ends. The CDR3 nucleotides read TGTGCCAGCAGCCAGCTCCCTTACTCCTACGAGCAGTACTTC. Its protein is CASSQLPYSYEQYF.

The chain recombines TRBV7-9 with TRBJ2-7; TRBD2 might be the D (6 bases). V was trimmed by 5 bases and J by 6 bases, leaving 11 bases between them. This CDR3 comprises 12 residues. Germline CDR1 SEHNR, CDR2 FQNEAQ (reference sequence). CDR3 bases: TGTGCCAGCAGCACGGGAGCCCGCGAGCAGTACTTC. It codes for CASSTGAREQYF.